This is a list of T cell receptor beta chains from one sample in a study of identifying expanded T cells in peripheral blood. The repertoire was sequenced with immunoSEQ multiplex PCR; TCRdb's copy has only in-frame clones and lacks some. Here the sample spans tens of thousands of clones, about 88% being singletons. The specimen sequenced was blood. The receptors here all came from a person between 18 and 69 years old in good health. Both conserved end residues are part of each CDR3. A D gene is named only where the DNA matches it firmly. Only part of the rows carry a size: once, few, many, or a class if the clone is expanded.

clone size | D gene | J gene | V gene | CDR3 protein | CDR3 DNA
once | NA | TRBJ2-3 | TRBV28 | CASTEVGDTQYF | TGTGCCAGCACTGAAGTGGGAGATACGCAGTATTTT
once | NA | TRBJ2-3 | TRBV19 | CAIPPFPRTTDTQYF | TGTGCCATCCCCCCGTTTCCTCGCACAACAGATACGCAGTATTTT
NA | NA | TRBJ2-7 | TRBV2 | CASLHRVREQYF | TGTGCCAGCTTACACAGGGTCCGCGAGCAGTACTTC
NA | TRBD1 | TRBJ1-1 | TRBV28 | CASSLGRTGNTEAFF | TGTGCCAGCAGTTTAGGGCGGACAGGGAACACTGAAGCTTTCTTT
NA | TRBD1 | TRBJ2-7 | TRBV2 | CASSGRTGNDEQYF | TGTGCCAGCAGTGGTCGGACAGGGAATGACGAGCAGTACTTC
NA | NA | TRBJ2-4 | TRBV15 | CATTDLLLAKNIQYF | TGTGCCACCACCGACCTTCTACTAGCCAAAAACATTCAGTACTTC
NA | TRBD2 | TRBJ2-3 | TRBV5-1 | CASSPGTSSTDTQYF | TGCGCCAGCAGCCCCGGGACTAGCAGTACAGATACGCAGTATTTT
NA | NA | TRBJ1-3 | TRBV28 | CASSLTDKRRNTIYF | TGTGCCAGCAGTTTGACGGACAAGAGAAGAAACACCATATATTTT
NA | NA | TRBJ1-1 | TRBV18 | CASPMAATEAFF | TGTGCCAGCCCCATGGCGGCCACTGAAGCTTTCTTT
NA | TRBD1 | TRBJ2-7 | TRBV11-2 | CASSAGTASYEQYF | TGTGCCAGCAGCGCCGGGACAGCCTCCTACGAGCAGTACTTC
once | TRBD1 | TRBJ1-3 | TRBV7-9 | CASSKPGTVSSGNTIYF | TGTGCCAGCAGCAAGCCCGGGACAGTCAGCTCTGGAAACACCATATATTTT
NA | TRBD2 | TRBJ2-3 | TRBV5-1 | CASQLAGGQIDTQYF | TGCGCCAGCCAGCTAGCGGGGGGGCAAATAGATACGCAGTATTTT
NA | NA | TRBJ2-3 | TRBV5-4 | CASSLGLDDTQYF | TGTGCCAGCAGCTTGGGCCTTGATGATACGCAGTATTTT
NA | TRBD1 | TRBJ1-2 | TRBV19 | CASRGGGQGRYGYTF | TGTGCCAGCCGGGGAGGAGGACAGGGGAGATACGGCTACACCTTC
few | TRBD1 | TRBJ2-1 | TRBV2 | CASSLGTVNVNEQFF | TGTGCCAGCAGCCTGGGGACAGTTAACGTCAATGAGCAGTTCTTC
NA | NA | TRBJ2-3 | TRBV11-2 | CASSLTLADTQYF | TGTGCCAGCAGCCTAACCTTAGCCGATACGCAGTATTTT
NA | TRBD2 | TRBJ2-7 | TRBV7-2 | CASSLVERGFGEQYF | TGTGCCAGCAGCTTAGTGGAGCGGGGGTTCGGCGAGCAGTACTTC
NA | TRBD2 | TRBJ2-7 | TRBV11-2 | CASSLVLAGNPEQYF | TGTGCCAGCAGCTTAGTTCTAGCGGGGAACCCCGAGCAGTACTTC
few | NA | TRBJ2-5 | TRBV19 | CATGLPQETQYF | TGTGCCACGGGACTCCCGCAAGAGACCCAGTACTTC
NA | NA | TRBJ1-5 | TRBV7-2 | CASRVGQPQHF | TGTGCCAGCAGGGTTGGACAGCCCCAGCATTTT
few | NA | TRBJ1-5 | TRBV14 | CASSQDQRQPQHF | TGTGCCAGCAGCCAAGATCAGCGGCAGCCCCAGCATTTT
NA | NA | TRBJ1-2 | TRBV6-1 | CASSEDRSANGYTF | TGTGCCAGCAGTGAAGACAGGAGCGCAAATGGCTACACCTTC
NA | NA | TRBJ2-3 | TRBV7-6 | CASSRLAAVLTDTQYF | TGTGCCAGCAGCCGTTTGGCCGCGGTCCTAACAGATACGCAGTATTTT
NA | NA | TRBJ1-4 | TRBV30 | CAWAEFDEKLFF | TGTGCCTGGGCCGAATTCGATGAAAAACTGTTTTTT
NA | NA | TRBJ1-4 | TRBV10-3 | CAIRGAVNEKLLF | TGTGCCATCCGGGGGGCCGTTAATGAAAAACTGCTTTTT
NA | TRBD2 | TRBJ2-7 | TRBV6-5 | CASRRGASYEQYF | TGTGCCAGCCGGCGGGGGGCCTCCTACGAGCAGTACTTC
NA | NA | TRBJ1-1 | TRBV6-6 | CASSPSRDMNTEAFF | TGTGCCAGCAGTCCCTCCAGGGATATGAACACTGAAGCTTTCTTT
NA | NA | TRBJ2-2 | TRBV25-1 | CASGDTGELFF | TGTGCCAGCGGGGACACCGGGGAGCTGTTTTTT
once | NA | TRBJ1-3 | TRBV9 | CASSQGLTELSSGNTIYF | TGTGCCAGCAGCCAAGGGTTAACGGAGCTTAGCTCTGGAAACACCATATATTTT
NA | TRBD1 | TRBJ1-5 | TRBV10-1 | CASSGTGGNQPQHF | TGCGCCAGCAGTGGGACAGGGGGGAATCAGCCCCAGCATTTT
NA | NA | TRBJ1-5 | TRBV21-1 | CASSKGGGWRSNQPQHF | TGTGCCAGCAGCAAAGGGGGGGGTTGGAGGAGCAATCAGCCCCAGCATTTT
NA | NA | TRBJ2-7 | TRBV7-9 | CASSLGEGIYEQYF | TGTGCCAGCAGCTTAGGTGAGGGTATCTACGAGCAGTACTTC
NA | TRBD1 | TRBJ2-7 | TRBV10-3 | CAISEIRTGKYEQYF | TGTGCCATCAGTGAGATACGGACAGGGAAATACGAGCAGTACTTC
NA | NA | TRBJ2-7 | TRBV11-2 | CASSLEWGGLGSGYEQYF | TGTGCCAGCAGCTTAGAATGGGGTGGGCTAGGATCGGGGTACGAGCAGTACTTC
NA | NA | TRBJ2-2 | TRBV25-1 | CASSGDYTGELFF | TGTGCCAGCAGTGGAGATTACACCGGGGAGCTGTTTTTT
NA | NA | TRBJ1-5 | TRBV19 | CASSTVMTGAPQHF | TGTGCCAGTAGTACGGTCATGACGGGGGCGCCCCAGCATTTT
once | TRBD2 | TRBJ2-7 | TRBV11-2 | CASSPVAGFGPYEQYF | TGTGCCAGCAGCCCGGTAGCGGGATTTGGTCCGTACGAGCAGTACTTC
NA | NA | TRBJ1-1 | TRBV28 | CASRDLNTEAFF | TGTGCCAGCAGAGACTTGAACACTGAAGCTTTCTTT
NA | TRBD1 | TRBJ1-2 | TRBV19 | CASSSGGQSNYGYTF | TGTGCCAGTAGTAGCGGGGGACAGTCTAACTATGGCTACACCTTC
NA | TRBD1 | TRBJ1-2 | TRBV5-4 | CASSPGDRDYGYTF | TGTGCCAGCAGCCCCGGGGACAGGGACTATGGCTACACCTTC